This T cell receptor (beta chain) was captured in a study of T-cell reconstitution after alpha-beta-depleted transplantation in children. Study findings and constraints: Several hundred expanded graft clones reportedly gave rise to the alpha-beta T cells present about two months after transplant. T-cell counts and diversity were attributed mostly to newly produced T cells one year after transplant. The high TCRbeta diversity at day 60 in some patients came from surviving recipient T cells and thymic progenitors.

Library preparation (for TCRbeta) was performed with unique molecular identifiers. TCRdb itself ran the PCR reads through MiXCR, one entry per CDR3 protein. The data contain a few hundred thousand distinct CDR3 sequences, 10% to 15% of them singletons. The CDR3 runs 13 residues. V was pared by 3 bases and J by 10 bases, with 15 bases between. The germline V gene has CDR1 SGHDN and CDR2 FVKESK. There are many counts of this clonotype. What it binds is unknown. This receptor was obtained from a male patient younger than 18 who had a stem cell transplant for acute myeloid leukemia, so the T cells may come from the graft donor. The rearrangement joins TRBV14 to TRBJ1-2; D gene uncertain. The sequencing used PBMCs, mostly from graft donor cells, collected 360 days after TCRalphabeta/CD19-depleted stem cell transplant. CDR3 nucleotides: TGTGCCAGCAGCCAGCGGAGCTTTAAGTACTACACCTTC. It codes for CASSQRSFKYYTF.